This record looks at one T cell receptor beta chain sequence and its context. This clone turned up a few times. Its antigen target is currently unknown. It has no much larger one-base neighbor in the sample; base qualities were not kept. The same CDR3 is also encoded by other DNA sequences in this sample. CD8 naive samples consisted of CD45RO-negative cells that were positively selected for CCR7, yielding a CD45RA+CCR7+ population without TemRA cells. The donors were healthy, HIV-negative adults with no recently reported acute infections or vaccinations. Every donor was a Caucasian adult living in Nashville, Tennessee, USA. After blood collection by leukapheresis, PBMCs were isolated using Ficoll-Histopaque density gradient centrifugation and then cryopreserved in the vapor phase of liquid nitrogen. Analytical flow cytometry was used to check the purity and quantity of every magnetically sorted T cell population. From each sorted fraction, genomic DNA was isolated and quantified by UV absorbance on a Nanodrop 2000c.

This entry belongs to a study of shared clonotypes between healthy human individuals (dated by TCRdb to the early 2020s). With respect to the entire study: The cohort comprised a couple of women and a few men aged 18 to 49 years. The study deeply sequenced blood TCR repertoires of five healthy adults to estimate repertoire size and the extent of clonotype sharing between individuals. Libraries were prepared and TCR repertoires were sequenced by different laboratories using diverse techniques, in order to increase sequencing depth and limit assay-specific biases. Leukapheresis yielded between about 0.85 and 10 billion PBMCs per donor. For each donor, CD4 naive and CD4 memory were each run on three plates, CD8 naive on two plates, and CD8 memory on one plate. Results the study describes overall, beyond this receptor: The genetic and exposure-history diversity represented was limited by the small number of donors. Naive subsets generally had larger estimated clonotype richness than memory subsets did. Incomplete sequencing was indicated by rarefaction of sorted-subset datasets, despite the large sequencing depth. Across a few donors, around 5% of naive CD4, roughly 3.5% of naive CD8, about 2.3% of memory CD4, and roughly 0.4% of memory CD8 clonotypes were shared. Sampling was limited to blood, and TCR repertoires in tissue likely differ from TCR repertoires in blood. Compared with non-shared clonotypes, clonotypes shared by all four sorted-subset donors had higher generation probabilities. Based on pairwise subsampling, the degree of clonotype sharing among donors was expected to be affected by sequencing depth.

Using the deep immunoSEQ assay, multiplex PCR amplified TCR CDR3 regions from genomic DNA. Extracted genomic DNA from each cell subset was distributed evenly across all wells of several immunoSEQ 96-well plates, and each plate was treated as a replicate. For sorted subsets, each replicate PCR was loaded with approximately 0.2 ug genomic DNA, equivalent to about 30,000 T cell genomes. Purified libraries were quantified with a Qubit 3.0 fluorometer, sized on a Bioanalyzer 2100, and re-quantified with the KAPA Library Quantification kit. Every immunoSEQ 96-well plate was sequenced on a dedicated single-read 150-cycle Illumina NextSeq 550 flow cell. Per the source publication's procedure: Because only junctional sequences without quality scores were contained in the immunoSEQ output, filtering matching that applied to full-length reads could not be performed. Sequences were annotated with PyIR, a Python wrapper for IgBLAST v1.9, using IMGT germline references to assign V/J genes and CDR3. Reads were filtered out if the reads had weak V/J assignments (E-value above 1e-6), no CDR3, stop codons, out-of-frame junctions, or ambiguous translated residues. V3J clonotypes were defined as sequences sharing the same inferred V gene, J gene, and CDR3 amino acid sequence. Percentage overlap between repertoires was computed as shared unique clonotypes divided by the size of the smaller repertoire. Richness of each repertoire was evaluated using RTK rarefaction, the Chao1 estimator, and Recon v2.1 estimates of unobserved clonotypes. Generation probabilities were computed with OLGA for all TCRbeta clonotypes obtained by the gDNA method from several donors. TCRdb obtained this table from immuneACCESS and retained in-frame rearrangements with V and J assigned. These tables miss some clones; where compared with another copy, unresolved V genes account for less than half of the shortfall, and the remainder is unexplained. That table furnishes V, J and clone size, whereas the DNA furnished D and trimming. Within this sample are about 610,000 clones, with 90% to 97% of them counted one time only. The ten largest clones represent less than 0.13% of the sample.

Including the terminal cysteine and phenylalanine, the CDR3 comprises 13 residues. The kept DNA is CDR3 alone, 39 bases in frame from the first base. The germline V gene encodes CDR1 SGHNT and CDR2 YYREEE (reference sequence). V was cut back by 0 bases and J by 2 bases, leaving a gap of 5 bases between them. The source is a woman aged 25 to 45 in good health. The sequenced sample was naive CD8+ T cells sorted from blood. The cell subset or site label for this specimen denotes: CD45RA+CCR7+. The V gene is TRBV5-4 and the J gene is TRBJ2-5; the D gene is not confidently resolved. The nucleotides read TGTGCCAGCAGCTTGGCCGCACAAGAGACCCAGTACTTC. Its protein product is CASSLAAQETQYF.